This T cell receptor beta chain was captured by sequencing in a study of T cell responses to AZD1222 COVID-19 vaccine (dated by TCRdb to the early 2020s). Regarding the complete study: TCR sequencing was performed for fewer than 250 trial participants, of whom 200 to 210 were given two doses of AZD1222 and about 25 were given two doses of MenACWY control vaccine. Trial participants were enrolled into age subgroups of 18-55, 56-69 and 70-plus years, which contained about 150, 27 and 61 TCR-sequenced participants, respectively. The study at large found these results: Participants were mostly white British, with more females than males. The authors suggested clonal diversity may have been underestimated. In the small 56-69-year group, the increase in depth fell short of significance, most likely because of low power. The whole spike protein was spanned by vaccine-associated CD4 TCRs, and dominant responses were seen in regions 160-218 and 743-854. After two AZD1222 doses, both the breadth and the depth of spike-specific TCRs were significantly higher than at day 0 and than in MenACWY recipients. Because no samples from the day 14 peak response were available, repertoires could be characterized only after the peak T cell response. Only a handful of AZD1222 recipients were SARS-CoV-2 seropositive at baseline, limiting conclusions about previously exposed vaccinees. Nearly half of unique spike-specific TCRs reportedly recognized epitopes outside regions mutated in the B.1.351 and B.1.1.7 variants.

The time point label here, explained by the study, means: about 28 days (+/-7) after the second vaccine dose. AZD1222 recipients whose second dose came at about 4 weeks and those whose second dose came at about 12 weeks were combined into one group, since spike-specific TCR depth and breadth did not differ between the two schedules. Vaccinee samples came from UK trials COV001 and COV002, including a single-blind randomized controlled phase 2/3 trial of AZD1222 (ChAdOx1 nCoV-19) in healthy adults. For TCRbeta chain sequencing, PBMC samples were collected from trial participants at day 0 and at day 28 after the second dose. A note on this clone: Its antigen is not yet known. No base quality information exists; no much larger clone differs at one position.

The CDR3 regions of human TCRbeta chains were analyzed by immunosequencing. The original methods were these. Repertoire TCRs were checked for matches against a reference library of SARS-CoV-2-specific TCRs that had been generated using the MIRA antigen-specificity platform. Breadth meant the fraction of unique TCRs that were SARS-CoV-2-associated, whereas depth meant the fraction of total T cells that were SARS-CoV-2-associated. Using the MIRA data, each spike-specific TCR was assigned both to the spike region to which the TCR was reactive and to a CD4 or CD8 class. Log10-transformed breadth and depth values were compared by one-way ANOVA with Sidak's multiple comparisons tests. What TCRdb holds here is the immuneACCESS table cut down to in-frame rearrangements. Part of the clones is not present; checked against another copy, under half of the missing clones reflect an unresolved V gene, and the others are unexplained. V, J and clone size are those of that table, while D and trimming were read from the DNA. The table for this sample lists 90,000 to 150,000 clones; roughly 87% of them were counted only once. The ten largest clones capture 2.6% of the sample.

The sequencing used peripheral blood, collected 28 days after the second AZD1222 dose. The TCR was taken from an adult who received the AZD1222 COVID-19 vaccine.

This receptor carries the CDR3 CASSSGLAGFTDTQYF. The DNA sequence is as follows: TGCGCCAGCAGCTCGGGACTAGCGGGATTCACAGATACGCAGTATTTT. Here the chain combines TRBV5-1 and TRBJ2-3; TRBD2 lines up with 13 middle nucleotides. Spanning cysteine to phenylalanine, the CDR3 consists of 16 amino acids. Only the CDR3 portion is preserved as DNA: 48 bases, with reading frame beginning at the first base. The CDR1 and CDR2 encoded by the germline V gene are SGHRS and YFSETQ. The junction shows trimming of 3 bases on V and 2 bases on J, and the gene matches do not reach 3 bases of it.